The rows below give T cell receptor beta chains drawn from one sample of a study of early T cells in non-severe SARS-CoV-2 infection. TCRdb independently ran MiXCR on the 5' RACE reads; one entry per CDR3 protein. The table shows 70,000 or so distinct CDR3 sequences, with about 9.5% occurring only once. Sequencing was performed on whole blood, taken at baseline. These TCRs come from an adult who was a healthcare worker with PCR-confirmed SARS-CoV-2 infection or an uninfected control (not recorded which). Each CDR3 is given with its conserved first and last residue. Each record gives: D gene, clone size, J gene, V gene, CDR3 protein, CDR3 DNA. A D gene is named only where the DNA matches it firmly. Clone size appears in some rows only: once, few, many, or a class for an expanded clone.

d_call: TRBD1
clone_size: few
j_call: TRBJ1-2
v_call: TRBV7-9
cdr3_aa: CASSLMQGASGYTF
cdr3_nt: TGTGCCAGCAGCTTAATGCAGGGGGCGTCCGGCTACACCTTC

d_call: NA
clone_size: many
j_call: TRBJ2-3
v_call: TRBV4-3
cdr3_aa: CASSPQNTDADTQYF
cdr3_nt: TGCGCCAGCAGCCCGCAAAATACGGACGCAGATACGCAGTATTTT

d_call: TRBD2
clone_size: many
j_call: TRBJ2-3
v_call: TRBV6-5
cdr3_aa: CASSYSRRSGGRTDTQYF
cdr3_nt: TGTGCCAGCAGTTACTCGAGGAGGAGCGGGGGTAGGACAGATACGCAGTATTTT

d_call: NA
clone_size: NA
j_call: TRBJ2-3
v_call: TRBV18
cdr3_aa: CASSPWRSADTQYF
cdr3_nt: TGTGCCAGCTCACCCTGGAGGTCCGCAGATACGCAGTATTTT

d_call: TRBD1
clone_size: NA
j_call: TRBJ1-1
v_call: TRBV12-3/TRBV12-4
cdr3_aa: CASSSPDRADTEAFF
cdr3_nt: TGTGCCAGCAGTTCCCCGGACAGGGCTGACACTGAAGCTTTCTTT

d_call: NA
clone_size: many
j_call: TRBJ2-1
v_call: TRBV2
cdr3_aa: CASSVWEYEQFF
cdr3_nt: TGTGCCAGCAGTGTTTGGGAGTATGAGCAGTTCTTC

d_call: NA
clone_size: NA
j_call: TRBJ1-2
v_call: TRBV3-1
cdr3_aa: CASSHLGRNYGYTF
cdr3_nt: TGTGCCAGCAGCCATTTGGGACGGAACTATGGCTACACCTTC

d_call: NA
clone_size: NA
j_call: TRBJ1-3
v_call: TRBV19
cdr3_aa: CASGQLISGNTIYF
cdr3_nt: TGTGCCAGTGGGCAGCTCATCTCTGGAAACACCATATATTTT

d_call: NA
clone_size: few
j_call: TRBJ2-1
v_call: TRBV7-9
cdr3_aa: CASSPGLLNEQFF
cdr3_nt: TGTGCCAGCAGCCCCGGACTCCTTAATGAGCAGTTCTTC

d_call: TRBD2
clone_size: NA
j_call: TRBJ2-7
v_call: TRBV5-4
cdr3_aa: CASSLAGRGGRYEQYF
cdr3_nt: TGTGCCAGCAGCTTGGCCGGGCGGGGGGGCAGGTACGAGCAGTACTTC

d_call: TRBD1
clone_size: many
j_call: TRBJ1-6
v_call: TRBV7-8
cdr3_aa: CASSGQGAYNSPLHF
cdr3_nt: TGTGCCAGCAGCGGGCAGGGGGCCTATAATTCACCCCTCCACTTT

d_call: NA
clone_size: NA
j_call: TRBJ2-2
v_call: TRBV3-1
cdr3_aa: CASSQVRLRTGELFF
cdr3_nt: TGTGCCAGCAGCCAAGTCAGGCTGAGGACCGGGGAGCTGTTTTTT

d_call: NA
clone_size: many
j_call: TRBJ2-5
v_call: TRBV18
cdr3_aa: CASSSREGAETQYF
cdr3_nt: TGTGCCAGCTCGTCGAGGGAAGGGGCGGAGACCCAGTACTTC

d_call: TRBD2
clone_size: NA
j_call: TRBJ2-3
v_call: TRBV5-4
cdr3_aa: CASFQRGLAASYTQYF
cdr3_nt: TGTGCCAGCTTCCAACGAGGGCTAGCGGCTTCATATACGCAGTATTTT

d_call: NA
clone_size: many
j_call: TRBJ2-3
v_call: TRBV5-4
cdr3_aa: CASSSSTDTQYF
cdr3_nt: TGTGCCAGCAGCTCTAGCACAGATACGCAGTATTTT

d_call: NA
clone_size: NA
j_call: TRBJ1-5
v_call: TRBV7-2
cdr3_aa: CASSSGRSNQPQHF
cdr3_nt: TGTGCCAGCAGCTCTGGACGGAGCAATCAGCCCCAGCATTTT

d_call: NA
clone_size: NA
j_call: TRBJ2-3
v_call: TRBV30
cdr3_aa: CAWSPGPDTQYF
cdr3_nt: TGTGCCTGGAGTCCGGGACCAGATACGCAGTATTTT

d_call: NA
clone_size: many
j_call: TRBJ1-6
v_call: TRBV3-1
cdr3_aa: CASSQETPSSPLHF
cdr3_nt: TGTGCCAGCAGCCAGGAAACCCCCTCTTCACCCCTCCACTTT

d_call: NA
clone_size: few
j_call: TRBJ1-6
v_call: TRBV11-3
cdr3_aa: CASSPRYGYNSPLHF
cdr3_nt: TGTGCCAGCAGCCCCCGGTACGGTTATAATTCACCCCTCCACTTT

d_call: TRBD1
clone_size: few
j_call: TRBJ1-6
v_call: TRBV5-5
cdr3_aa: CASGGQGAYNSPLHF
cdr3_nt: TGTGCCAGCGGGGGACAGGGCGCTTATAATTCACCCCTCCACTTT

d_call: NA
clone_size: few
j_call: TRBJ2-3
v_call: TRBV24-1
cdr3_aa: CATSGTWNTDTQYF
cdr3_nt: TGTGCCACCAGTGGGACCTGGAACACAGATACGCAGTATTTT

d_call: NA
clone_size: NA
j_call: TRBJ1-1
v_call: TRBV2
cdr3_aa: CASIPNPGGVNTEAFF
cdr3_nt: TGTGCCAGCATCCCCAACCCCGGGGGGGTGAACACTGAAGCTTTCTTT

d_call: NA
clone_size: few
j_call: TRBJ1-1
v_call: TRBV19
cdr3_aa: CASTVVTGVEAFF
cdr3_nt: TGTGCCAGTACCGTCGTAACCGGGGTTGAAGCTTTCTTT

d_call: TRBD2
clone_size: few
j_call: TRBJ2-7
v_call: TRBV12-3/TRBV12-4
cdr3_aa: CASNPAGDSYEQYF
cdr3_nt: TGTGCCAGCAACCCAGCGGGGGACTCCTACGAGCAGTACTTC

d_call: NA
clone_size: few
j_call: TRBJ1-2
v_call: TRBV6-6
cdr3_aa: CASTDTYGYTF
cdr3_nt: TGTGCCAGCACCGATACCTATGGCTACACCTTC

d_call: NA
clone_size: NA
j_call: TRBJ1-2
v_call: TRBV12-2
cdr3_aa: CASRLAPQDPYGYTF
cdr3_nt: TGTGCAAGTCGCTTAGCGCCCCAGGACCCCTATGGCTACACCTTC

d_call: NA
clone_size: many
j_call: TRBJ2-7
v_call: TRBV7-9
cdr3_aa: CASSLEYREGQYF
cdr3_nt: TGTGCCAGCAGCTTAGAATACAGGGAAGGGCAGTACTTC

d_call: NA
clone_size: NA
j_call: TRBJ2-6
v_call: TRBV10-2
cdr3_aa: CASSNPSGANVLTF
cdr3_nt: TGCGCCAGCAGTAACCCCTCCGGGGCCAACGTCCTGACTTTC

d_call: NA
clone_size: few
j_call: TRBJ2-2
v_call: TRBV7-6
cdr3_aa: CASSPNQGHANTGELFF
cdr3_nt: TGTGCCAGCAGCCCAAATCAGGGACACGCGAACACCGGGGAGCTGTTTTTT

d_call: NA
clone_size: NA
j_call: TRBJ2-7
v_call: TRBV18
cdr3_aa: CASSQTDYEQYF
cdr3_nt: TGTGCCAGCTCACAGACAGATTACGAGCAGTACTTC

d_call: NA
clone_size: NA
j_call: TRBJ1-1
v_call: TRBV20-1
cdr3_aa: CSASAFDTEAFF
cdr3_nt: TGCAGTGCTAGTGCCTTCGACACTGAAGCTTTCTTT